The 12 T cell receptor beta chains below were found in one sample sequenced in a study of T cells in Graves' hyperthyroidism and ophthalmopathy. TCR beta CDR3 region amplification was performed from RNA transcripts. First-round RT-PCR of the TCR CDR3 relied on the HTBI primer set. TCRdb used MiXCR to reprocess the multiplex PCR reads, holding one entry per CDR3 protein. The sample holds 400,000 or so distinct CDR3 sequences, 15% seen once. What was sequenced was blood. Receptors originate from a woman aged 55-75 years with Graves' ophthalmopathy.

V and J are TRBV2 and TRBJ1-6; D is undetermined. Germline V gene lookup returns CDR1 SNHLY and CDR2 FYNNEI. CDR3 length: 13 residues. Trimming removed 8 bases at V and 7 bases at J, with 12 bases between. CDR3 in DNA: TGTGCCAGCTCTGGGGAGGGAAATTCACCCCTCCACTTT. It translates to CASSGEGNSPLHF.

This clonotype was recorded at least ten times. The chain employs TRBV6-5 and TRBJ2-3; D not resolved. The ends were cut back, 0 bases at V and 0 bases at J, with 10 bases in the middle. The CDR3 sequence is 16 residues long. The V gene's germline CDR1 is MNHEY and CDR2 SVGAGI. The CDR3 DNA sequence: TGTGCCAGCAGTTACTCGGACCCCGGCAGCACAGATACGCAGTATTTT. Protein sequence: CASSYSDPGSTDTQYF.

In this sample, this clonotype turned up a few times. The chain employs TRBV19 and TRBJ2-7; tentatively, D is TRBD1 (6 bases). V was cut by 5 bases and J by 5 bases, with 16 bases left in between. Looked up from germline, CDR1 is LNHDA and CDR2 is SQIVND (reference sequence). The CDR3 sequence is 14 residues long. The CDR3 region is CASSPGQAGNEQYF. The CDR3 DNA follows: TGTGCCAGTAGTCCGGGACAAGCCGGAAACGAGCAGTACTTC.

This chain connects TRBV29-1 to TRBJ2-7; 9 bases match TRBD1. The CDR3 runs to 14 residues. J lost 2 bases, V lost 3 bases, and 5 bases had no gene match. CDR1 is SQVTM and CDR2 is ANQGSEA in the germline V gene. CDR3 sequence: CSVEWTGEAYEQYF. The CDR3 region has the DNA TGCAGCGTTGAGTGGACAGGGGAAGCCTACGAGCAGTACTTC.

The rearrangement joins TRBV7-9 to TRBJ2-1; D not certain. The CDR3 contains 11 residues. In germline, CDR1 is SEHNR, CDR2 FQNEAQ (reference sequence). The V gene lost 7 bases and the J gene lost 7 bases, with 8 bases spanning the gap. The CDR3 protein is CASTHGNEQFF. CDR3 sequence (DNA): TGTGCCAGCACCCACGGGAATGAGCAGTTCTTC.

V and J are TRBV7-8 and TRBJ2-2, with 7 bases matching TRBD2. J was trimmed by 10 bases and V by 5 bases; bases with no gene match: 7. The germline V gene has CDR1 SGHVS and CDR2 FQNEAQ. The CDR3 sequence is 13 residues long. CDR3 residues: CASSARLAEELFF. As DNA, the CDR3 is TGTGCCAGCAGCGCCCGACTAGCTGAGGAGCTGTTTTTT.

This clonotype was seen many times. DNA for the CDR3: TGCAGTGCAACTAGCGGGAGGGCCAACGAGCAGTTCTTC. Encoded protein: CSATSGRANEQFF. The chain uses TRBV20-1 and TRBJ2-1; TRBD2 matches 13 bases. Germline V CDR1 and CDR2: DFQATT, SNEGSKA (reference sequence). V shed 6 bases, J shed 10 bases, and the junction held 6 bases outside the gene matches. CDR3 length equals 13 residues.

This clonotype was seen many times. V and J are TRBV29-1 and TRBJ2-7, with TRBD1 identical over 9 bases. The CDR3 sequence is 15 residues long. Germline V gene sequence: CDR1 SQVTM, CDR2 ANQGSEA. V lost 5 bases, J lost 4 bases, and 12 bases stayed unmatched. The CDR3, as DNA: TGCAGCGTTAATGACGGGACAGGGTCCTCATACGAGCAGTACTTC. Translated: CSVNDGTGSSYEQYF.

This clonotype has ten or more counts. The chain has TRBV5-8 and TRBJ1-5; 7 positions match TRBD1. The CDR3 contains 15 residues. Germline CDR1 SGHTS, CDR2 YDEGEE. V trimming: 4 bases; J trimming: 7 bases; junction bases outside the gene matches: 11. The CDR3 DNA reads TGTGCCAGCAGCCGAGACAGGGTAGTAAAACAGCCCCAGCATTTT. This translates into CASSRDRVVKQPQHF.

This chain connects TRBV5-1 to TRBJ2-7, with 15 positions matching TRBD2. Trimming took 6 bases from V and 7 from J; bases not matched to a gene: 5. CDR3 length: 14 residues. Germline lookup yields CDR1 SGHRS and CDR2 YFSETQ. Here the CDR3 reads CASTRTSGRGEQYF. In DNA form, the CDR3 reads TGCGCCAGCACCCGGACTAGCGGGAGGGGAGAGCAGTACTTC. The complete variable domain, with remaining parts taken from reference TRBV5-1 and TRBJ2-7, reads KAGVTQTPRYLIKTRGQQVTLSCSPISGHRSVSWYQQTPGQGLQFLFEYFSETQRNKGNFPGRFSGRQFSNSRSEMNVSTLELGDSALYLCASTRTSGRGEQYFGPGTRLTVT.

This clonotype was counted many times. The chain combines TRBV4-1 with TRBJ2-5; a possible D gene is TRBD1 (5 bases). The CDR3 length is 14 residues. V lost 3 bases and J lost 5, with 13 bases in between. Germline V gene data show CDR1 as MGHRA and CDR2 as YSYEKL. CDR3 sequence (DNA): TGCGCCAGCAGCCAGTCAGGGTTGCTGGAGACCCAGTACTTC. It codes for CASSQSGLLETQYF.

In this sample, this clonotype turned up a few times. This chain joins TRBV7-8 and TRBJ2-2, with unresolved D. V was cut by 4 bases and J by 5 bases, with 20 bases left in between. CDR3 size: 17 residues. The V gene's germline CDR1 is SGHVS and CDR2 FQNEAQ. The CDR3 protein is CASSSRLLSLGTGELFF. In nucleotides, the CDR3 is TGTGCCAGCAGCTCACGACTTCTCTCCTTGGGGACCGGGGAGCTGTTTTTT. Drawing the rest from reference TRBV7-8 and TRBJ2-2, the complete variable domain is GAGVSQSPRYKVAKRGQDVALRCDPISGHVSLFWYQQALGQGPEFLTYFQNEAQLDKSGLPSDRFFAERPEGSVSTLKIQRTQQEDSAVYLCASSSRLLSLGTGELFFGEGSRLTVL.